The 5 T cell receptor beta chains below all came from one sample that was sequenced in a study of OX40 agonist ivuxolimab in advanced cancers. Sequenced by immunoSEQ multiplex PCR; TCRdb stores in-frame clones only, minus some. The table includes some 75,000 clones, more than 75% detected once. Sequencing used CD4+ or CD8+ T cells sorted from blood, obtained in a trial of the OX40 agonist ivuxolimab. Source of these receptors: an adult with an advanced solid tumor such as melanoma, head and neck, liver or kidney cancer.

The V call is TRBV12-5, the J call TRBJ2-1; TRBD1 or TRBD2 may be the D gene (6 bases each). The ends were cut back, 7 bases at V and 6 bases at J, with 13 bases in the middle. This CDR3 has 13 amino acids. Germline V gene sequence: CDR1 LGHNT, CDR2 FRNRAP. DNA of the CDR3: TGTGCTAGTGCGGGGGCAGGGGTCAATGAGCAGTTCTTC. This codes for CASAGAGVNEQFF.

This clone was counted between two and nine times. The chain uses TRBV18 and TRBJ1-2, with a weak D call TRBD1 (5 bases). V dropped 5 bases and J dropped 8 bases, with 9 bases sitting between them. Germline V gene sequence: CDR1 KGHSH, CDR2 LQKENI. This CDR3 has 11 amino acids. The CDR3 DNA follows: TGTGCCAGCTCAGGAGGGGAAGGCTACACCTTC. Encoded protein: CASSGGEGYTF.

This chain connects TRBV5-1 to TRBJ2-3; 8 positions match TRBD1. From germline, CDR1 is SGHRS and CDR2 YFSETQ. Unmatched junction bases numbered 5, after V lost 5 bases and J lost 6 bases. This CDR3 contains 13 residues. This CDR3 is CASSQGARDTQYF. As DNA, the CDR3 is TGCGCCAGCAGTCAGGGGGCGCGGGATACGCAGTATTTT.

The chain uses TRBV7-9 and TRBJ1-3; no reliable D call. V shed 1 base and J shed 5 bases, with 12 bases lying between them. This CDR3 spans 15 amino acids. The germline CDR1 and CDR2 sequences are SEHNR and FQNEAQ (reference sequence). CDR3 protein: CASSLEVVLRNTIYF. CDR3 coding DNA: TGTGCCAGCAGCTTAGAAGTGGTCCTGAGAAACACCATATATTTT. The variable domain in full, with the rest retrieved from reference TRBV7-9 and TRBJ1-3, is DTGVSQNPRHKITKRGQNVTFRCDPISEHNRLYWYRQTLGQGPEFLTYFQNEAQLEKSRLLSDRFSAERPKGSFSTLEIQRTEQGDSAMYLCASSLEVVLRNTIYFGEGSWLTVV.

The genes are TRBV10-3 and TRBJ1-4; possible D gene TRBD1, 5 bases. The V end was cut by 3 bases, the J end by 8 bases, with 16 bases between. CDR1 and CDR2 from the germline V gene are ENHRY and SYGVKD. There are 15 residues in the CDR3. The CDR3 nucleotides are TGTGCCATCAGTGAAAGCAGGGATGGATCAGAAAAACTGTTTTTT. Translation gives CAISESRDGSEKLFF.